Each of the 11 T cell receptor beta chains below was sequenced from the same sample in a study of cytomegalovirus exposure and HLA in healthy donors. PCR primers comprised 60 Vbeta and 13 Jbeta primers. Generated by immunoSEQ multiplex PCR, the TCRdb table keeps only in-frame clones and is missing some. The repertoire holds approximately 100,000 clones, with 75% as singletons. Material: PBMCs. These receptors were obtained from a man aged 40-49 years in good health and CMV-seronegative.

This clone has a handful of counts. The CDR3 here is CASSQATRSSEAFF. The CDR3 DNA reads TGTGCCAGCAGCCAAGCGACGAGGAGTTCTGAAGCTTTCTTT. The V call is TRBV4-2, the J call TRBJ1-1; D uncertain. Germline CDR1 is LGHNA and CDR2 is YNFKEQ. V was cut by 1 base and J by 6 bases, with 12 bases left in between. The CDR3 length is 14 residues.

The rearrangement links TRBV6-6 to TRBJ2-1; 8 bases line up with TRBD1. The CDR3 has 16 residues. Per the germline V gene, CDR1 is MNHNY and CDR2 is SVGAGI (reference sequence). V was pared by 6 bases and J by 8 bases, with 15 bases of the junction left unmatched. CDR3 coding DNA: TGTGCCAGCAGATTCAGCAGGACAGGGTACAGGGATGAGCAGTTCTTC. Translated: CASRFSRTGYRDEQFF.

The rearrangement uses TRBV10-2 and TRBJ2-7, with TRBD1 matching 10 bases. CDR3 length: 15 residues. Per the germline V gene, CDR1 is WSHSY and CDR2 is SAAADI. Trimming at V came to 11 bases and at J to 0 bases, leaving 10 bases not matched to a gene. The CDR3 region is CAARQGAPSSYEQYF. The CDR3 DNA sequence: TGCGCCGCAAGACAGGGGGCCCCCAGCTCCTACGAGCAGTACTTC.

The chain joins TRBV14 to TRBJ1-2; 8 bases agree with TRBD1. The ends lost 0 bases at V and 4 bases at J; junction bases unmatched: 4. CDR1 SGHDN and CDR2 FVKESK come from the germline V gene. CDR3 length: 15 amino acids. Written as DNA, the CDR3 is TGTGCCAGCAGCCAAGATCCCGGACAGGGCTATGGCTACACCTTC. Translated: CASSQDPGQGYGYTF.

A remark on this clone: The junction does not match germline at one end; this may be a read error. The chain joins TRBV5-4 to TRBJ2-2, with 9 bases aligning to TRBD2. This CDR3 is built from 16 residues. The germline gives CDR1 SGHNT, CDR2 YYREEE (reference sequence). CDR3 in DNA: TGTGCCAGCACCGCCCGGGCGGGGGGGAACACCGGGGGGCTGTTTTTT. As protein: CASTARAGGNTGGLFF.

The chain combines TRBV11-2 with TRBJ2-5; TRBD2 matches 11 bases. V lost 5 bases to trimming and J lost 2 bases; unmatched junction nucleotides: 7. The CDR3 totals 16 residues. Germline V gene data show CDR1 as SGHAT and CDR2 as FQNNGV. The CDR3 reads CASSAPSGGLQETQYF. The CDR3 DNA is TGTGCCAGCAGCGCCCCTAGCGGGGGGCTACAAGAGACCCAGTACTTC.

This clone came up a few times. The chain has TRBV20-1 and TRBJ2-5; no definite D call. Germline values: CDR1 DFQATT, CDR2 SNEGSKA (reference sequence). The CDR3 contains 11 residues. The V gene lost 0 bases and the J gene lost 9 bases, with 8 bases spanning the gap. The chain's CDR3 is CSARDRRAQYF. The CDR3, as DNA: TGCAGTGCTAGAGACAGACGGGCCCAGTACTTC.

A note on this clone: The same CDR3 also results from other DNA sequences found in this sample. The chain couples TRBV27 to TRBJ2-7; 7 bases agree with TRBD1. The CDR3 is 14 residues long. The junction had 3 bases not matched to a gene; V was cut back by 3 bases and J by 1 base. CDR1 and CDR2 (germline): MNHEY, SMNVEV (reference sequence). Written as DNA, the CDR3 is TGTGCCAGCAGTTTCCGACAGGGATCCTACGAGCAGTACTTC. As protein: CASSFRQGSYEQYF.

This chain joins TRBV18 and TRBJ1-2; a possible D gene is TRBD1 (6 bases). The V end lost 6 bases, the J end lost 3 bases, and 14 bases lay between the germline ends. The CDR3 has 14 residues. From germline, CDR1 is KGHSH and CDR2 LQKENI. In DNA, the CDR3 is TGTGCCAGCTCGACACTGGGGGCTGACTATGGCTACACCTTC. It specifies CASSTLGADYGYTF.

With respect to this clone: One end of the junction varies from germline; a read error may be responsible. The chain couples TRBV27 to TRBJ2-5; the D gene is possibly TRBD2 (5 bases). The germline gives CDR1 MNHEY, CDR2 SMNVEV (reference sequence). The CDR3 covers 13 residues. Here the CDR3 DNA reads TGTGCCAGCTCCTTAGGACTCCAAGAGGCCCAGTACTTC. Amino acid sequence: CASSLGLQEAQYF.

The chain is built from TRBV18 and TRBJ1-1; D might be TRBD1 (6 bases). Germline CDR1 and CDR2: KGHSH and LQKENI. The CDR3 sequence is 13 residues long. Deletions cut 5 bases from V and 2 bases from J, with 9 bases between. The CDR3 DNA reads as TGTGCCAGCTCAAGGACAGACAACACTGAAGCTTTCTTT. This sequence encodes CASSRTDNTEAFF.